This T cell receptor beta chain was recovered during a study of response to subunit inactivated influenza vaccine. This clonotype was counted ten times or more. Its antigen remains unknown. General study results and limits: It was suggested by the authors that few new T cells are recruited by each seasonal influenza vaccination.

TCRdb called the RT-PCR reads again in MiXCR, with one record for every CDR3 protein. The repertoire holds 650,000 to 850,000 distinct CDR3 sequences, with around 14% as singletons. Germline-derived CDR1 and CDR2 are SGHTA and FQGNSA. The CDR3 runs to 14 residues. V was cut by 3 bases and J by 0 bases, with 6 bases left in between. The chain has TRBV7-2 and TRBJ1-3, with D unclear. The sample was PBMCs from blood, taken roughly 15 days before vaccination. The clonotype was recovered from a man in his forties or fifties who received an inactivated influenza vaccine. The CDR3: CASSLQSSGNTIYF. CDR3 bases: TGTGCCAGCAGCTTGCAGAGCTCTGGAAACACCATATATTTT.